This T cell receptor beta chain was observed in a study of cytomegalovirus exposure and HLA in healthy donors. Broader study findings: Later work found most CMV-associated TCR beta chains apparently HLA-restricted. Reports indicated that the classifier achieved high specificity and sensitivity in diagnosing cytomegalovirus status. An analysis done earlier found most TCR beta V segments productive about 87% or about 30% of the time. When analyzed later, the rates of TCR association showed variation by HLA locus, with DRB1 the most and HLA-C the fewest.

CDR1 is SGHTS, CDR2 YDEGEE, per germline. The CDR3 is made up of 12 amino acids. V shed 4 bases and J shed 4 bases, with 6 bases lying between them. Comments on this clone: What it binds is unknown.

The study ran its PCR with 60 Vbeta and 13 Jbeta primers. TCRdb keeps only in-frame clones here, not all; method: immunoSEQ multiplex PCR. The data show about 140,000 clones, under 80% seen once. The TCR originated in a male donor in good health and CMV-seronegative. J is TRBJ1-5 and V is TRBV5-8; D is unclear. The sequencing input was PBMCs. In DNA, the CDR3 is TGTGCCAGCAGCCCCTTTAATCAGCCCCAGCATTTT. Translating gives CASSPFNQPQHF.